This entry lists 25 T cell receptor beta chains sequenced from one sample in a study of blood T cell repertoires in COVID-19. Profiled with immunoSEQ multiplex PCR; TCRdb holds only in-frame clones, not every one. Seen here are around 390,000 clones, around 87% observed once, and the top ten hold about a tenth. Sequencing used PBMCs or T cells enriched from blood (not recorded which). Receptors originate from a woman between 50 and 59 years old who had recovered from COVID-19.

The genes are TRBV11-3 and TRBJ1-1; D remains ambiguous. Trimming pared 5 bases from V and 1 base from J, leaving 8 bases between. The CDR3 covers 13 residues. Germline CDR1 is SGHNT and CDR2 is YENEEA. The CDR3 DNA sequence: TGTGCCAGCAGCCAAGGAGGGAACACTGAAGCTTTCTTT. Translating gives CASSQGGNTEAFF.

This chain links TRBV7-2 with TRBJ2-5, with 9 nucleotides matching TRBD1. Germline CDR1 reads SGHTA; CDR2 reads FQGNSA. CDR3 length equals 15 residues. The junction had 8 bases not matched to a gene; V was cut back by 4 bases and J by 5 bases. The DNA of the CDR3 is TGTGCCAGCAGCTCCTACAGGGGGCGGGGGGAGACCCAGTACTTC. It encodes CASSSYRGRGETQYF.

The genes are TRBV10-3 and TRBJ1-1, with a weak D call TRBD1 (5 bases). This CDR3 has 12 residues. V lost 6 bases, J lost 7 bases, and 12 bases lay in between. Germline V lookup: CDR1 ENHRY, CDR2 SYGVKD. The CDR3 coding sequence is TGTGCCATCAGGCGGGGGGATAATGAAGCTTTCTTT. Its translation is CAIRRGDNEAFF.

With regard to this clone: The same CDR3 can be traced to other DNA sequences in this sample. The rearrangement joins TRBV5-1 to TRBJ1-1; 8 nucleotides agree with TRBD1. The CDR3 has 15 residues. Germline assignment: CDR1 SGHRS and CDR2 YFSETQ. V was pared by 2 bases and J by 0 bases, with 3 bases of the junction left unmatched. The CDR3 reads CASSFGTGLNTEAFF. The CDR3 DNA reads TGCGCCAGCAGCTTCGGGACAGGTCTGAACACTGAAGCTTTCTTT.

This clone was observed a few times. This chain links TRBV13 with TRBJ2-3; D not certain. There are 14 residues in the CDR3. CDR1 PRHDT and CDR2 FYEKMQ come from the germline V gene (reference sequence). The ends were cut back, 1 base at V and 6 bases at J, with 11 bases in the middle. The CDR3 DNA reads TGTGCCAGCAGCTTAGTTGGCCGTCTGGATACGCAGTATTTT. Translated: CASSLVGRLDTQYF. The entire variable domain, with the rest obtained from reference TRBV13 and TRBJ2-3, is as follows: AAGVIQSPRHLIKEKRETATLKCYPIPRHDTVYWYQQGPGQDPQFLISFYEKMQSDKGSIPDRFSAQQFSDYHSELNMSSLELGDSALYFCASSLVGRLDTQYFGPGTRLTVL.

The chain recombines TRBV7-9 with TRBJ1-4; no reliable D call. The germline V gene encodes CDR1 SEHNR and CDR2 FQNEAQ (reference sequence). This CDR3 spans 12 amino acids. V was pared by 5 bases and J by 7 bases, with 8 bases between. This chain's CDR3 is CASSPDTEKLFF. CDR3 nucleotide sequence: TGTGCCAGCAGCCCAGACACTGAAAAACTGTTTTTT.

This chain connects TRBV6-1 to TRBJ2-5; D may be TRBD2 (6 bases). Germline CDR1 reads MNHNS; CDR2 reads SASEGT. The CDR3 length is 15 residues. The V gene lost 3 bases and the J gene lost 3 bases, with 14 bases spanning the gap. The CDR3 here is CASSDGRIAEETQYF. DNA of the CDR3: TGTGCCAGCAGTGATGGAAGGATAGCGGAAGAGACCCAGTACTTC.

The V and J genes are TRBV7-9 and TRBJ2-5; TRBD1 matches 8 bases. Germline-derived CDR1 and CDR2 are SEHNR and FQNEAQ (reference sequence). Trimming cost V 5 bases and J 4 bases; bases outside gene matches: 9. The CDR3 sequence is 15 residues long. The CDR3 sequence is CASSLRQTGVETQYF. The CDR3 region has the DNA TGTGCCAGCAGCCTTCGGCAGACAGGGGTAGAGACCCAGTACTTC.

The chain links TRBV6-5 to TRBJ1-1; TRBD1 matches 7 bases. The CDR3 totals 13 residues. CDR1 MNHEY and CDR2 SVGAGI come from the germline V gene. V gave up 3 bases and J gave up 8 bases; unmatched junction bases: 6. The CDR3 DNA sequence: TGTGCCAGCAGTTATCGGGACAGACGCGAAGCTTTCTTT. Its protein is CASSYRDRREAFF.

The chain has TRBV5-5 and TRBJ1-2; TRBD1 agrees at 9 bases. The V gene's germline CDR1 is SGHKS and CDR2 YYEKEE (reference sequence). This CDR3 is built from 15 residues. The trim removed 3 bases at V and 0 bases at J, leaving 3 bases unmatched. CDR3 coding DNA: TGTGCCAGCAGCTGGGGACAGGGAGCTAACTATGGCTACACCTTC. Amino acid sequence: CASSWGQGANYGYTF.

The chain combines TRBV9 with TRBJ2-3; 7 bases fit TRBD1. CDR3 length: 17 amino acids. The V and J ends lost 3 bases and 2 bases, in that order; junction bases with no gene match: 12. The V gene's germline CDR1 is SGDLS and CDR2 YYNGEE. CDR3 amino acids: CASSGRSTGLLTDTQYF. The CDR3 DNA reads TGTGCCAGCAGCGGACGATCGACAGGGCTCCTCACAGATACGCAGTATTTT.

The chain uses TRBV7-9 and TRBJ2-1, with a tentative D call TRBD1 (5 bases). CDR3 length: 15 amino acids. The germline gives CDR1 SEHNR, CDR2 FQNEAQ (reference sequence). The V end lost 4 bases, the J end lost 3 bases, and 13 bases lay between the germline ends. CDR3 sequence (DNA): TGTGCCAGCAGCTATACGAGGCAGGGCTACAATGAGCAGTTCTTC. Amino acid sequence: CASSYTRQGYNEQFF.

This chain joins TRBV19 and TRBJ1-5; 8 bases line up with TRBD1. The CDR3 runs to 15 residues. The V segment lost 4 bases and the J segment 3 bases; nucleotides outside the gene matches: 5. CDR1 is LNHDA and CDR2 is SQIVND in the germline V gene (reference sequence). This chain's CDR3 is CASSTRTGNNQPQHF. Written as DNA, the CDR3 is TGTGCCAGTAGTACCCGGACAGGGAACAATCAGCCCCAGCATTTT.

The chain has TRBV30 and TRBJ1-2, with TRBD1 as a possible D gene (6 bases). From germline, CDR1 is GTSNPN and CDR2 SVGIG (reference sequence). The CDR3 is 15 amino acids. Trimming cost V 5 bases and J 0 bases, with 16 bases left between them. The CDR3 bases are TGTGCCTGGGGGGGCCCGTTCTCCACTAACTATGGCTACACCTTC. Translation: CAWGGPFSTNYGYTF.

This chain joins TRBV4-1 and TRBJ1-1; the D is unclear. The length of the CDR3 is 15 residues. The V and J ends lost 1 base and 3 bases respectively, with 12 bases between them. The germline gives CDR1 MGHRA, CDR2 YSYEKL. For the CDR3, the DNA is TGCGCCAGCAGCCAAGGGCCCGGACTGCACACTGAAGCTTTCTTT. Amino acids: CASSQGPGLHTEAFF.

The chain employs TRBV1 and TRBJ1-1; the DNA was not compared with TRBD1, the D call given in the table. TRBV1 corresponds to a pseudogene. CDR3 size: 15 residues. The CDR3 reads CTSSRTGTGNTEAFF. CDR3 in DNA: TGCACCAGCAGCCGGACCGGGACAGGGAACACTGAAGCTTTCTTT.

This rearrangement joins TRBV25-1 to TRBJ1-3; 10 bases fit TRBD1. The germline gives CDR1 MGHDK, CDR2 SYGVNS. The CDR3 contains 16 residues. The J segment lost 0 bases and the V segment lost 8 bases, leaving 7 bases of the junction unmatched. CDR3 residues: CASSRQGATSGNTIYF. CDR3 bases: TGTGCCAGCTCTCGACAGGGGGCTACCTCTGGAAACACCATATATTTT.

Written as DNA, the CDR3 is TGTGCCAGCAGTCCTTGGACAGACTACCTCACAGATACGCAGTATTTT. It specifies CASSPWTDYLTDTQYF. V gene TRBV27 combines with J gene TRBJ2-3; D is possibly TRBD1 (6 bases). This CDR3 spans 16 amino acids. Per the germline V gene, CDR1 is MNHEY and CDR2 is SMNVEV (reference sequence). V lost 5 bases, J lost 2 bases, and 17 bases lay in between.

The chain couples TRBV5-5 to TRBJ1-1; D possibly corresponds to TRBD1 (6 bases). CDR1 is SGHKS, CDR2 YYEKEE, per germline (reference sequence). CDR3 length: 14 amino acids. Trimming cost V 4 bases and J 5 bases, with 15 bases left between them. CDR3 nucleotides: TGTGCCAGCAGCCGGCAGGGGATGGGGACTGAAGCTTTCTTT. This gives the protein CASSRQGMGTEAFF.

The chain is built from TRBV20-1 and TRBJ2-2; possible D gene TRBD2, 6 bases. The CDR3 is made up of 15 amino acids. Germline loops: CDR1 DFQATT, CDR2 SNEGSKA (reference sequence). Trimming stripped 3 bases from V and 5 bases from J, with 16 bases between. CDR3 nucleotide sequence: TGCAGTGCTAGTTGGGGGGACTTGGGGACCGGGGAGCTGTTTTTT. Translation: CSASWGDLGTGELFF.

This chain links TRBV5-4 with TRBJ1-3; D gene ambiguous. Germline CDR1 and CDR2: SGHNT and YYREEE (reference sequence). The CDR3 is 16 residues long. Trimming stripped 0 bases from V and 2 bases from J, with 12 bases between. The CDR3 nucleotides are TGTGCCAGCAGCTTGGTCCCGGGAGGGACTGGAAACACCATATATTTT. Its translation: CASSLVPGGTGNTIYF.

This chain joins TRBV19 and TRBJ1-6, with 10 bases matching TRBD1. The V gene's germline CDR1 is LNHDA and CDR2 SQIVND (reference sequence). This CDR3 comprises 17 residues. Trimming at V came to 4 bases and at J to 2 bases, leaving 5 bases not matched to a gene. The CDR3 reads CASSTRTGGTYNSPLHF. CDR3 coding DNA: TGTGCCAGTAGTACGCGGACAGGGGGGACCTATAATTCACCCCTCCACTTT. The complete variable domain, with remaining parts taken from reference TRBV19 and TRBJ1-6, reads DGGITQSPKYLFRKEGQNVTLSCEQNLNHDAMYWYRQDPGQGLRLIYYSQIVNDFQKGDIAEGYSVSREKKESFPLTVTSAQKNPTAFYLCASSTRTGGTYNSPLHFGNGTRLTVT.

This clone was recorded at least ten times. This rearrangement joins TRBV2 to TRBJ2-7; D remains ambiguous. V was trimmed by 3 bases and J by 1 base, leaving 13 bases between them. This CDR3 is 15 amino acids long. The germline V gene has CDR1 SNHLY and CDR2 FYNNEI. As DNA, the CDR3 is TGTGCCAGCAGTGAGGCCAGTGCCAATTCCTACGAGCAGTACTTC. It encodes CASSEASANSYEQYF.

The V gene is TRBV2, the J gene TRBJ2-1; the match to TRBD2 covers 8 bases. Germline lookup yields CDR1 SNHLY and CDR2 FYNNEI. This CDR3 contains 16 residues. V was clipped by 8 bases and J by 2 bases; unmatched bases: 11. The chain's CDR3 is CASALWSGGTYNEQFF. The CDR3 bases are TGTGCCAGCGCCCTTTGGAGCGGGGGAACCTACAATGAGCAGTTCTTC. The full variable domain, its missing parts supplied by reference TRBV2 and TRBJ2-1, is EPEVTQTPSHQVTQMGQEVILRCVPISNHLYFYWYRQILGQKVEFLVSFYNNEISEKSEIFDDQFSVERPDGSNFTLKIRSTKLEDSAMYFCASALWSGGTYNEQFFGPGTRLTVL.

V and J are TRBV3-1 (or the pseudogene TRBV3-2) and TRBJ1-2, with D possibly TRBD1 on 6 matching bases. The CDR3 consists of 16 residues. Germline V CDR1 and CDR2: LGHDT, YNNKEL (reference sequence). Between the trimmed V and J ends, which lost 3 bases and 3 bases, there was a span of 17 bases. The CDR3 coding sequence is TGTGCCAGCAGCCACGGAGGGGGGGCCATTGACTATGGCTACACCTTC. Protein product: CASSHGGGAIDYGYTF.